Listed here are 27 T cell receptor beta chains from one sample, sequenced in a study of metastatic and nonmetastatic thyroid tumors. TCRdb called clones again from the PCR reads with MiXCR. The data hold 30,000 to 45,000 clones, with about 29% observed a single time. Among the patients, none had received any treatment before thyroid surgery. Sequences were obtained from blood. These receptors came from a male donor with papillary thyroid cancer or a benign thyroid nodule (not recorded which). Some clones in this sample may be carry-over from other donors' samples.

This sequence joins TRBV6-1 and TRBJ2-1; TRBD2 is a possible D gene (6 bases). The ends were cut back, 8 bases at V and 7 bases at J, with 18 bases in the middle. Per the germline V gene, CDR1 is MNHNS and CDR2 is SASEGT. The CDR3 is made up of 14 amino acids. The CDR3 sequence: CASETGVSTNEQFF. CDR3 sequence (DNA): TGTGCCAGCGAGACGGGAGTGTCAACGAATGAGCAGTTCTTC.

V is TRBV7-9 and J is TRBJ2-7; D is undetermined. The germline gives CDR1 SEHNR, CDR2 FQNEAQ (reference sequence). Between the trimmed V and J ends, which lost 4 bases and 3 bases, there was a span of 7 bases. The CDR3 has 12 amino acids. The CDR3 loop is CASSSLFYEQYF. CDR3 DNA: TGTGCCAGCAGCTCCCTTTTCTACGAGCAGTACTTC. The whole variable domain, filled in from reference TRBV7-9 and TRBJ2-7, reads DTGVSQNPRHKITKRGQNVTFRCDPISEHNRLYWYRQTLGQGPEFLTYFQNEAQLEKSRLLSDRFSAERPKGSFSTLEIQRTEQGDSAMYLCASSSLFYEQYFGPGTRLTVT.

This clone was observed many times. This chain joins TRBV11-2 and TRBJ1-5; D is unresolved. This CDR3 spans 16 amino acids. Germline-derived CDR1 and CDR2 are SGHAT and FQNNGV. V shed 1 base and J shed 4 bases, with 14 bases lying between them. The CDR3 spells CASSLGYSNVNQPQHF. As DNA, the CDR3 is TGTGCCAGCAGCTTAGGTTACAGCAATGTTAATCAGCCCCAGCATTTT.

This clone was counted only a few times. The chain joins TRBV6-1 to TRBJ1-3; 8 nucleotides align to TRBD1. This CDR3 is built from 16 residues. The germline CDR1 and CDR2 sequences are MNHNS and SASEGT. Trimming took 6 bases from V and 1 from J; bases not matched to a gene: 8. The CDR3 sequence is CASRHITGGSGNTIYF. The CDR3 DNA reads as TGTGCCAGCAGGCACATTACAGGGGGTTCTGGAAACACCATATATTTT.

The chain links TRBV20-1 to TRBJ2-7; 10 nucleotides align to TRBD2. The germline gives CDR1 DFQATT, CDR2 SNEGSKA (reference sequence). The CDR3 has 12 residues. The V and J ends lost 7 bases and 0 bases, in that order; junction bases with no gene match: 0. The CDR3 loop is CSGLAGSYEQYF. The DNA for the CDR3 is TGCAGTGGACTAGCGGGCTCCTACGAGCAGTACTTC.

This clone was seen ten or more times. V gene TRBV5-4 combines with J gene TRBJ2-7; 7 nucleotides agree with TRBD2. CDR1 and CDR2 (germline): SGHNT, YYREEE (reference sequence). This CDR3 comprises 15 residues. V lost 1 base and J lost 0; bases outside the gene matches: 4. The CDR3 DNA follows: TGTGCCAGCAGCTTGCAACTAGCGAGCTCCTACGAGCAGTACTTC. Translating it yields CASSLQLASSYEQYF.

This chain links TRBV6-1 with TRBJ2-7; TRBD1 might be the D (6 bases). The V gene's germline CDR1 is MNHNS and CDR2 SASEGT. V shed 6 bases and J shed 0 bases, with 18 bases lying between them. This CDR3 contains 16 residues. The CDR3, as DNA: TGTGCCAGCAGGAACCACGGACAGAGCAACTCCTACGAGCAGTACTTC. Translation: CASRNHGQSNSYEQYF.

This clone is labeled medium-sized (0.01 to 0.1%). The gene calls are TRBV28 and TRBJ1-5, with D hard to call. CDR3 length equals 16 residues. Germline lookup yields CDR1 MDHEN and CDR2 SYDVKM. Trimming removed 6 bases from V and 3 bases from J, with 18 bases in between. CDR3 in DNA: TGTGCCAGCAGGCCCCGGGAAAGGTTCCTCAATCAGCCCCAGCATTTT. Amino acids: CASRPRERFLNQPQHF.

This clone was found many times. V and J are TRBV7-6 and TRBJ1-6; TRBD1 is a possible D gene (6 bases). Germline loops: CDR1 SGHVS, CDR2 FNYEAQ. Trimming cost V 5 bases and J 9 bases, with 14 bases left between them. The CDR3 is 14 residues long. CDR3 amino acids: CASSPLEGGSPLHF. The CDR3 DNA is TGTGCCAGCAGCCCCCTGGAGGGGGGTTCACCCCTCCACTTT.

The gene calls are TRBV18 and TRBJ1-5; perhaps TRBD1 as D (6 bases). Germline V gene data show CDR1 as KGHSH and CDR2 as LQKENI. V was trimmed by 6 bases and J by 4 bases, leaving 19 bases between them. The CDR3 is made up of 16 amino acids. CDR3 nucleotides: TGTGCCAGCTCCCAATCCCCGGGACAAATAAATCAGCCCCAGCATTTT. Translation: CASSQSPGQINQPQHF.

This clone was detected once. V and J are TRBV11-1 and TRBJ2-7, with 10 bases aligning to TRBD2. Germline lookup yields CDR1 SGHAT and CDR2 FQDESV (reference sequence). This CDR3 spans 15 amino acids. The ends lost 5 bases at V and 0 bases at J; junction bases unmatched: 4. The CDR3 nucleotides read TGTGCCAGCAGCCGTAAGCGGGAGGGCTCCTACGAGCAGTACTTC. Its translation is CASSRKREGSYEQYF.

V gene TRBV11-2 combines with J gene TRBJ2-5; D may be TRBD2 (5 bases). Germline lookup yields CDR1 SGHAT and CDR2 FQNNGV. The ends were cut back, 4 bases at V and 6 bases at J, with 12 bases in the middle. CDR3 length: 13 residues. The chain's CDR3 is CASSSRRVKTQYF. The CDR3 bases are TGTGCCAGCAGCTCACGGCGGGTGAAGACCCAGTACTTC.

This sequence joins TRBV6-1 and TRBJ1-6; weak D call: TRBD1 (5 bases). Germline V gene lookup returns CDR1 MNHNS and CDR2 SASEGT. V lost 7 bases to trimming and J lost 7 bases, with 11 bases between them. The length of the CDR3 is 13 residues. CDR3 protein: CASTGDGNSPLHF. The CDR3 coding sequence is TGTGCCAGCACCGGGGACGGGAATTCACCCCTCCACTTT.

This clone was recorded only once. The gene calls are TRBV13 and TRBJ2-7; D call uncertain. The V end was cut by 6 bases, the J end by 3 bases, with 15 bases between. Per the germline V gene, CDR1 is PRHDT and CDR2 is FYEKMQ (reference sequence). The CDR3 covers 14 residues. CDR3 region: CASSPRTANYEQYF. In nucleotides, the CDR3 is TGTGCCAGCAGTCCAAGGACGGCGAACTACGAGCAGTACTTC.

This clone has just a few counts. V gene TRBV6-1 combines with J gene TRBJ2-7, with TRBD2 matching over 10 bases. Germline CDR1 is MNHNS and CDR2 is SASEGT. The CDR3 sequence is 15 residues long. Trimming at V came to 5 bases and at J to 6 bases, leaving 10 bases not matched to a gene. CDR3 amino acids: CASSNFTSGTGEQYF. CDR3 in DNA: TGTGCCAGCAGTAACTTCACTAGCGGGACTGGCGAGCAGTACTTC.

This clone was seen many times. The chain employs TRBV7-9 and TRBJ2-4; D ambiguous. Per the germline V gene, CDR1 is SEHNR and CDR2 is FQNEAQ (reference sequence). Trimming took off 1 base at V and 5 bases at J, with 6 bases between the two ends. The CDR3 has 13 amino acids. CDR3: CASSLGPQNIQYF. In DNA, the CDR3 is TGTGCCAGCAGCTTAGGCCCCCAAAACATTCAGTACTTC.

The genes are TRBV18 and TRBJ1-4; perhaps TRBD1 as D (5 bases). Germline V gives CDR1 KGHSH, CDR2 LQKENI. V lost 6 bases and J lost 8, with 19 bases in between. The CDR3 runs to 15 residues. CDR3 coding DNA: TGTGCCAGCTCCCCCCGGGACCAAGTGGGAGAAAAACTGTTTTTT. Amino acids: CASSPRDQVGEKLFF.

By share, this clone counts as medium-sized (0.01 to 0.1%). This chain links TRBV11-2 with TRBJ1-1, with D unclear. From germline, CDR1 is SGHAT and CDR2 FQNNGV. The CDR3 runs to 16 residues. V was trimmed by 4 bases and J by 0 bases, leaving 15 bases between them. In DNA form, the CDR3 reads TGTGCCAGCAGCTCACCACCCGGTTGGATGAACACTGAAGCTTTCTTT. This encodes CASSSPPGWMNTEAFF.

This clone was seen at least ten times. The V call is TRBV27, the J call TRBJ2-5, with no clear D. Germline loops: CDR1 MNHEY, CDR2 SMNVEV (reference sequence). V lost 6 bases and J 5 bases, leaving 19 bases between the germline ends. This CDR3 spans 15 amino acids. Written as DNA, the CDR3 is TGTGCCAGCAGAACCGGACGTTACCTAGGGGAGACCCAGTACTTC. Translation gives CASRTGRYLGETQYF.

This clone has only one observation. V usage is TRBV11-2 and J usage is TRBJ1-1, with D possibly matching TRBD1 (5 bases). The CDR3 extends over 14 amino acids. With 4 bases removed from V and 1 base from J, the gap between germline ends came to 10 bases. Germline V lookup: CDR1 SGHAT, CDR2 FQNNGV. CDR3 nucleotides: TGTGCCAGCAGCTGGACCCAGGGGAACACTGAAGCTTTCTTT. It is translated as CASSWTQGNTEAFF.

The chain uses TRBV29-1 and TRBJ2-1; 9 bases line up with TRBD2. V lost 7 bases, J lost 8 bases, and 12 bases stayed unmatched. Germline V gene sequence: CDR1 SQVTM, CDR2 ANQGSEA. This CDR3 region has 14 residues. This CDR3 reads CSGTGTSLVDEQFF. CDR3 coding DNA: TGCAGCGGAACCGGGACTAGCCTAGTGGATGAGCAGTTCTTC.

The table lists this clone with many counts. CDR3 residues: CASSYWTTETQYF. In DNA, the CDR3 is TGTGCCAGCAGCTACTGGACGACGGAGACCCAGTACTTC. The chain links TRBV7-2 to TRBJ2-5; D is unclear. Looked up from germline, CDR1 is SGHTA and CDR2 is FQGNSA. This CDR3 has 13 amino acids. Trimming pared 4 bases from V and 5 bases from J, leaving 11 bases between.

This clone was seen only a few times. The rearrangement uses TRBV6-1 and TRBJ2-1; possibly TRBD1 or TRBD2 for D (5 bases each). The germline CDR1 and CDR2 sequences are MNHNS and SASEGT. The CDR3 spans 14 residues. Trimming shortened V by 10 bases and J by 10 bases, and 23 bases separated the two germline ends. CDR3 nucleotide sequence: TGTGCCACCAGACAGAGGGGCGGATTAGGCGAGCAGTTCTTC. The encoded protein is CATRQRGGLGEQFF.

In this sample, this clone turned up a few times. The rearrangement uses TRBV20-1 and TRBJ2-1, with 9 bases identical to TRBD2. Germline V CDR1 and CDR2: DFQATT, SNEGSKA (reference sequence). J was trimmed by 4 bases and V by 6 bases; bases with no gene match: 10. The CDR3 spans 15 residues. The CDR3 DNA is TGCAGTGCCCTCCCGGTGACTAGCGGTTACAATGAGCAGTTCTTC. Residues: CSALPVTSGYNEQFF.

The chain couples TRBV18 to TRBJ1-3; the match to TRBD1 covers 7 bases. From germline, CDR1 is KGHSH and CDR2 LQKENI. The V segment lost 6 bases and the J segment 0 bases; nucleotides outside the gene matches: 5. This CDR3 region has 15 residues. In DNA, the CDR3 is TGTGCCAGCTCTCGAGGGACAGACTCTGGAAACACCATATATTTT. This encodes CASSRGTDSGNTIYF.

This sequence joins TRBV9 and TRBJ2-2; 12 positions match TRBD1. Germline loops: CDR1 SGDLS, CDR2 YYNGEE. With 6 bases clipped from V and 4 bases from J, the junction kept 7 bases outside the gene matches. The CDR3 contains 16 residues. The CDR3 sequence is CASNRGQGAVTGELFF. The CDR3 region has the DNA TGTGCCAGCAATAGGGGACAGGGGGCGGTCACCGGGGAGCTGTTTTTT.

This clone was seen a single time. The V and J genes are TRBV2 and TRBJ2-7; 8 positions match TRBD1. J gave up 1 base and V 7 bases, and 15 bases lay outside the gene matches. The germline gives CDR1 SNHLY, CDR2 FYNNEI. The CDR3 is 17 amino acids. The CDR3 sequence is CASIDGAGGVASYEQYF. The CDR3 DNA follows: TGTGCCAGCATTGATGGGGCAGGGGGCGTCGCGTCCTACGAGCAGTACTTC. The full variable domain, rest sourced from reference TRBV2 and TRBJ2-7, is EPEVTQTPSHQVTQMGQEVILRCVPISNHLYFYWYRQILGQKVEFLVSFYNNEISEKSEIFDDQFSVERPDGSNFTLKIRSTKLEDSAMYFCASIDGAGGVASYEQYFGPGTRLTVT.